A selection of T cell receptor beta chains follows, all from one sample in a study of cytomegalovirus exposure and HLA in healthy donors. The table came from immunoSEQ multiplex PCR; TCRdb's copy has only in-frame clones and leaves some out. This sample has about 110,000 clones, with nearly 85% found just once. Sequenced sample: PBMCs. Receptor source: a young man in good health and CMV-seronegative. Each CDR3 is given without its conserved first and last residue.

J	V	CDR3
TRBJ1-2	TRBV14	ASSPAGGSMLGYT
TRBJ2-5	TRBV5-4	ASSFGQGAHKQY
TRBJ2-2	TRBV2	ASTWGQELNTGELF
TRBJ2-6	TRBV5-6	ASSLVGANVLT
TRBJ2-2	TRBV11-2	ASISSREYSANTGELF
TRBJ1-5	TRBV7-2	ASSLVAGGQPQH
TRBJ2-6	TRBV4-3	ASSQRGTASGANVLT
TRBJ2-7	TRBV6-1	ASSSRELREQY
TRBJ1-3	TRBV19	ASSIQGAGGNTIY
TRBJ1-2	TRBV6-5	ASSLEAYNYGYT
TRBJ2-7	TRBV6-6	ASSYSSGRTEQY